The subject of this entry is one TCR beta chain. Here immunoSEQ multiplex PCR was the method, and the copy in TCRdb shows in-frame clones only, minus some. The sample consists of about 190,000 clones, around 84% of them appearing once. These data originate in a study of blood T cell repertoires in COVID-19. The V end was cut by 1 base, the J end by 4 bases, with 10 bases between. The germline gives CDR1 SEHNR, CDR2 FQNEAQ (reference sequence). The CDR3 extends over 14 amino acids. The chain employs TRBV7-9 and TRBJ1-1; TRBD1 is a possible D gene (6 bases). This TCR came from a young man with active or convalescent COVID-19. Material: peripheral blood. The CDR3 DNA sequence: TGTGCCAGCAGCTTAGAGATGGGGGCCACTGAAGCTTTCTTT. It yields the protein CASSLEMGATEAFF. The full variable domain, with the rest looked up from reference TRBV7-9 and TRBJ1-1, is DTGVSQNPRHKITKRGQNVTFRCDPISEHNRLYWYRQTLGQGPEFLTYFQNEAQLEKSRLLSDRFSAERPKGSFSTLEIQRTEQGDSAMYLCASSLEMGATEAFFGQGTRLTVV.